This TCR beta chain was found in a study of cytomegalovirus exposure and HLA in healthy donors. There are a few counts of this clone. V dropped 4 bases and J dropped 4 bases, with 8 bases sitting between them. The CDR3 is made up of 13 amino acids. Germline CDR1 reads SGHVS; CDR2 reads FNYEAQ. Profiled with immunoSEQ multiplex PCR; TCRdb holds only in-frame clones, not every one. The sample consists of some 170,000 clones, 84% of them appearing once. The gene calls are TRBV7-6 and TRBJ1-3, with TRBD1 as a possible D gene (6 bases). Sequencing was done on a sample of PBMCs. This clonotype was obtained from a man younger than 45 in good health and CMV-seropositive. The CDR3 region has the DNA TGTGCCAGCAGCTACGACAGGGGAAACACCATATATTTT. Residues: CASSYDRGNTIYF.